This record concerns one T cell receptor beta chain sequence. Trimming pared 1 base from V and 3 bases from J, leaving 14 bases between. CDR1 and CDR2 from the germline V gene are GTSNPN and SVGIG (reference sequence). This CDR3 contains 15 residues. The entry originates in a study of blood T cell repertoires in COVID-19. In the study overall: Sites across the United States, Italy and Spain contributed samples from acute and convalescent COVID-19. In each case, the material was cDNA or gDNA derived from T cells, B-cell-depleted T cells, or PBMCs.

The data were produced by immunoSEQ multiplex PCR, yet TCRdb's version contains in-frame clones alone and is incomplete. This sample has some 160,000 clones, with under 90% found just once. The sequenced sample was peripheral blood. The source is an elderly woman with acute or convalescent COVID-19. This chain links TRBV30 with TRBJ2-3; a possible D gene is TRBD2 (5 bases). The chain's CDR3 is CAWSDNKRLTDTQYF. In nucleotides, the CDR3 is TGTGCCTGGAGTGATAACAAAAGACTAACAGATACGCAGTATTTT.